Below, 7 T cell receptor beta chains from the same sample are listed, as sequenced in a study of cytomegalovirus exposure and HLA in healthy donors. Primers included in the PCR were 60 Vbeta and 13 Jbeta primers. The data were produced by immunoSEQ multiplex PCR, yet TCRdb's version contains in-frame clones alone and is incomplete. The data show approximately 150,000 clones, about three quarters seen once. The material sequenced was PBMCs. All receptors derive from a woman aged 40 to 50 in good health and CMV-seropositive.

The chain recombines TRBV7-2 with TRBJ1-1; no reliable D call. In germline, CDR1 is SGHTA, CDR2 FQGNSA. The CDR3 has 14 residues. Trimming took off 2 bases at V and 1 base at J, with 8 bases between the two ends. The CDR3 DNA follows: TGTGCCAGCAGCTTATCAGGTACGAACACTGAAGCTTTCTTT. Translated, it gives CASSLSGTNTEAFF.

The genes are TRBV18 and TRBJ2-3; a possible D gene is TRBD2 (5 bases). This CDR3 has 15 amino acids. CDR1 and CDR2 (germline): KGHSH, LQKENI. Trimming cost V 0 bases and J 4 bases, with 11 bases left between them. The CDR3 region is CASSPPDRGPDTQYF. The CDR3 DNA sequence: TGTGCCAGCTCACCACCAGACCGAGGGCCAGATACGCAGTATTTT.

This clone was counted only a few times. The chain has TRBV4-3 and TRBJ1-3; D unclear. The CDR3 covers 16 residues. V lost 0 bases, J lost 0 bases, and 9 bases lay in between. From germline, CDR1 is LGHNA and CDR2 YSLEER. The CDR3 sequence: CASSQDRRVSGNTIYF. The DNA for the CDR3 is TGCGCCAGCAGCCAAGATCGGCGGGTCTCTGGAAACACCATATATTTT.

The CDR3 reads CASSKLVGKGETQYF. The CDR3 DNA is TGCGCCAGCAGCAAACTAGTTGGGAAGGGAGAGACCCAGTACTTC. The V call is TRBV5-1, the J call TRBJ2-5; TRBD2 might be the D (5 bases). The V and J ends lost 4 bases and 4 bases respectively, with 17 bases between them. The CDR3 has 15 residues. Germline lookup yields CDR1 SGHRS and CDR2 YFSETQ.

This chain uses TRBV27 with TRBJ2-7; D is perhaps TRBD1 (6 bases). V was trimmed by 6 bases and J by 2 bases, leaving 17 bases between them. Germline values: CDR1 MNHEY, CDR2 SMNVEV (reference sequence). This CDR3 comprises 15 residues. The CDR3 DNA is TGTGCCAGCAGCCTCAGGGGAGTGGGGCCCTACGAGCAGTACTTC. It codes for CASSLRGVGPYEQYF.

The genes are TRBV19 and TRBJ1-6; 9 nucleotides align to TRBD1. V lost 5 bases, J lost 8 bases, and 1 base stayed unmatched. This CDR3 is built from 13 residues. Looked up from germline, CDR1 is LNHDA and CDR2 is SQIVND (reference sequence). For the CDR3, the DNA is TGTGCCAGTAGTCGGGACAGGGATTCACCCCTCCACTTT. Protein sequence: CASSRDRDSPLHF.

The gene calls are TRBV20-1 and TRBJ2-1, with D maybe TRBD1 (5 bases). Germline CDR1 is DFQATT and CDR2 is SNEGSKA (reference sequence). CDR3 length: 11 residues. V lost 5 bases and J 12 bases, leaving 14 bases between the germline ends. The CDR3 coding sequence is TGCAGTGCTTCCCAAGGGGTATGGCAGTTCTTC. This codes for CSASQGVWQFF.